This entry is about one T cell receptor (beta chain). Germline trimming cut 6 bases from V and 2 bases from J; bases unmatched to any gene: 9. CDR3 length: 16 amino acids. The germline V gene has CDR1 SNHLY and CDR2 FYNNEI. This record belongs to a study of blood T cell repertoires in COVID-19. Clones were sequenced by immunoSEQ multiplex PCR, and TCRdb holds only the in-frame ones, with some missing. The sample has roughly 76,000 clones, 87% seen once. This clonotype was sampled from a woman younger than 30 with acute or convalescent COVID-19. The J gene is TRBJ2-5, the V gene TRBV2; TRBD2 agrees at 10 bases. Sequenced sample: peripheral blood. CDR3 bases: TGTGCCAGCAGCGCAGCTAGCGGGGGAAGGCAAGAGACCCAGTACTTC. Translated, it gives CASSAASGGRQETQYF.